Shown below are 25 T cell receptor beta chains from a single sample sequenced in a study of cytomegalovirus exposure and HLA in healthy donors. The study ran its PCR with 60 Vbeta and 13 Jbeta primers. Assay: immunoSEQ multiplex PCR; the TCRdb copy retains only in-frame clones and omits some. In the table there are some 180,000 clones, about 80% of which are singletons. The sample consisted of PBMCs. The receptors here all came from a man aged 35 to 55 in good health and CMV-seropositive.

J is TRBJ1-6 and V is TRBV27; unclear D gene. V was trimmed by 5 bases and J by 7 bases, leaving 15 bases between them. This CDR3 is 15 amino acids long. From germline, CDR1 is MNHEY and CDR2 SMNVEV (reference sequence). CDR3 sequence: CASSPGRLANSPLHF. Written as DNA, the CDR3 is TGTGCCAGCAGTCCTGGTCGGTTAGCAAATTCACCCCTCCACTTT.

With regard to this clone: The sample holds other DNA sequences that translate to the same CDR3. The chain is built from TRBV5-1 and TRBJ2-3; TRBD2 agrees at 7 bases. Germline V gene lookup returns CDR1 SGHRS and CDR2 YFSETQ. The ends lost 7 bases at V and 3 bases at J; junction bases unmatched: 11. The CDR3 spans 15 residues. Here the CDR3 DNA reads TGCGCCAGCTCCCTTGGCGGGAGTCTGACAGATACGCAGTATTTT. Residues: CASSLGGSLTDTQYF. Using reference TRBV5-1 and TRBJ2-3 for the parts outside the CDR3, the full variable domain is KAGVTQTPRYLIKTRGQQVTLSCSPISGHRSVSWYQQTPGQGLQFLFEYFSETQRNKGNFPGRFSGRQFSNSRSEMNVSTLELGDSALYLCASSLGGSLTDTQYFGPGTRLTVL.

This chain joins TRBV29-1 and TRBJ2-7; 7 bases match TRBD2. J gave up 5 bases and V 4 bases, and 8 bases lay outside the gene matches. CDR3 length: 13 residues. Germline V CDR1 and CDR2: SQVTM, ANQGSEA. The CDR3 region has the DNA TGCAGCGTTGGGTTGCGACTAGCAAACGAGCAGTACTTC. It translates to CSVGLRLANEQYF.

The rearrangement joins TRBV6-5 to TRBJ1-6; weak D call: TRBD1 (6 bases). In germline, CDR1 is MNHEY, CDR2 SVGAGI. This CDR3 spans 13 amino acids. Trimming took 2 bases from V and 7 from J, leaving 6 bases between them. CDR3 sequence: CASSYQGNSPLHF. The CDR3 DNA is TGTGCCAGCAGTTACCAGGGGAATTCACCCCTCCACTTT.

CDR3 coding DNA: TGTGCCAGCTCACCACCAGGGCCGGGACAGGGATACAATGAGCAGTTCTTC. Translated, it gives CASSPPGPGQGYNEQFF. The gene calls are TRBV18 and TRBJ2-1; 9 bases line up with TRBD1. The CDR3 extends over 17 amino acids. Germline CDR1 reads KGHSH; CDR2 reads LQKENI. Trimming took 0 bases from V and 4 from J; bases not matched to a gene: 7. The complete variable domain, with remaining parts taken from reference TRBV18 and TRBJ2-1, reads NAGVMQNPRHLVRRRGQEARLRCSPMKGHSHVYWYRQLPEEGLKFMVYLQKENIIDESGMPKERFSAEFPKEGPSILRIQQVVRGDSAAYFCASSPPGPGQGYNEQFFGPGTRLTVL.

CDR3 protein: CASSSGTSGIDTQYF. As DNA, the CDR3 is TGTGCCAGCAGTTCCGGGACTAGCGGGATAGATACGCAGTATTTT. The V and J genes are TRBV7-9 and TRBJ2-3; 13 positions match TRBD2. The CDR3 sequence is 15 residues long. Unmatched junction bases numbered 5, after V lost 6 bases and J lost 5 bases. Germline-derived CDR1 and CDR2 are SEHNR and FQNEAQ (reference sequence). The full variable domain, in which reference TRBV7-9 and TRBJ2-3 provide the parts outside the CDR3, is DTGVSQNPRHKITKRGQNVTFRCDPISEHNRLYWYRQTLGQGPEFLTYFQNEAQLEKSRLLSDRFSAERPKGSFSTLEIQRTEQGDSAMYLCASSSGTSGIDTQYFGPGTRLTVL.

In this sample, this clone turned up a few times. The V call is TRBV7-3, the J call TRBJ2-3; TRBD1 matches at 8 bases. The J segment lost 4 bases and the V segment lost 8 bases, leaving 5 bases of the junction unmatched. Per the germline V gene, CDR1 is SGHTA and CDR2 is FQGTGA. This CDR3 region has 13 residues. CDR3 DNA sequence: TGTGCCAGCTCCCAGGGGGCATCAGATACGCAGTATTTT. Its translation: CASSQGASDTQYF.

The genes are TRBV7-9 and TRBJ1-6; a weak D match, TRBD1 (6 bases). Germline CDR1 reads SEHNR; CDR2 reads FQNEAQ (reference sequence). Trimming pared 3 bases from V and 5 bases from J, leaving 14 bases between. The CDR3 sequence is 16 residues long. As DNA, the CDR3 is TGTGCCAGCAGCTTGCTGGGGGCGCGGGATAATTCACCCCTCCACTTT. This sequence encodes CASSLLGARDNSPLHF.

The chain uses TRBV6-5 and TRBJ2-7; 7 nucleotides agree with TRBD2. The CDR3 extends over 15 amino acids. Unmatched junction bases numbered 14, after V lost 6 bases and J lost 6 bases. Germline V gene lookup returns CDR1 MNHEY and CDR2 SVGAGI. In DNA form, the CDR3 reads TGTGCCAGCAGAAACAAGTGGGGGAGGGCCGGCGAGCAGTACTTC. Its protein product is CASRNKWGRAGEQYF.

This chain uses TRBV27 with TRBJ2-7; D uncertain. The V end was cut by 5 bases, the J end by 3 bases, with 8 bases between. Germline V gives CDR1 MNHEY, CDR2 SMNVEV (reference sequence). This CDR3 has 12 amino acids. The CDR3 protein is CASSDRLYEQYF. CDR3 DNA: TGTGCCAGCAGTGACCGACTCTACGAGCAGTACTTC.

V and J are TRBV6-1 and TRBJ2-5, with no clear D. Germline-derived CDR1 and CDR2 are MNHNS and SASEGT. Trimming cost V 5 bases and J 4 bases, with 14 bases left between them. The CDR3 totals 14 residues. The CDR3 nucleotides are TGTGCCAGCAGTTCTTACTACACCGGAGAGACCCAGTACTTC. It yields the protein CASSSYYTGETQYF.

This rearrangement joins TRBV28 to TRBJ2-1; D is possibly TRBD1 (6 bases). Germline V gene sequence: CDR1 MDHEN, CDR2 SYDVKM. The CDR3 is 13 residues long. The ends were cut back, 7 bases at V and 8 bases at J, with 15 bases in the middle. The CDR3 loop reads CASIPRRGHEQFF. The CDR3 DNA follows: TGTGCCAGCATCCCACGCAGGGGTCATGAGCAGTTCTTC.

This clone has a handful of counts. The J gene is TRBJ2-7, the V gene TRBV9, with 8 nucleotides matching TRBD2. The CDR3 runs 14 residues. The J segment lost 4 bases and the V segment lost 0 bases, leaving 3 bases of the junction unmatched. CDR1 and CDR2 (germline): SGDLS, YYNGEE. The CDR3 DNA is TGTGCCAGCAGCGTAGTGGCGGGGGGTTACGAGCAGTACTTC. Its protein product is CASSVVAGGYEQYF.

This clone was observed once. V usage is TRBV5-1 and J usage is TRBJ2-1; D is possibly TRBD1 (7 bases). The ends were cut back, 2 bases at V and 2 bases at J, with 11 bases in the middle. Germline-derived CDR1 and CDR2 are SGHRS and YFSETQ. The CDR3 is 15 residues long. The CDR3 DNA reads TGCGCCAGCAGCTTCAGGGGGGCACCCTACAATGAGCAGTTCTTC. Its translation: CASSFRGAPYNEQFF.

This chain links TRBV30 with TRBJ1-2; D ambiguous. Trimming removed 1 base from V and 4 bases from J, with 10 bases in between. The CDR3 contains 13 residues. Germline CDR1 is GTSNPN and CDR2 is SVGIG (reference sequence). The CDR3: CAWSEIDFYGYTF. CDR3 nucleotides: TGTGCCTGGAGTGAAATAGACTTCTATGGCTACACCTTC.

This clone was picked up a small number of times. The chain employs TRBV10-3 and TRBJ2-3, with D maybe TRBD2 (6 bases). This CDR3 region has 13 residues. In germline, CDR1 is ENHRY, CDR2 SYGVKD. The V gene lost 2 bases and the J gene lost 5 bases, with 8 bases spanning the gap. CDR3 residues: CAISEAEGDTQYF. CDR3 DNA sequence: TGTGCCATCAGTGAGGCGGAGGGAGATACGCAGTATTTT.

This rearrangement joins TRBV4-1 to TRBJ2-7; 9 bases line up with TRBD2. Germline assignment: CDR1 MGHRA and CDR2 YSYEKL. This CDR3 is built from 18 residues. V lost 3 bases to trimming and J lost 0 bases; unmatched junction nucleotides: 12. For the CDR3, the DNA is TGCGCCAGCAGCCACATCATGACTAGCGGAAAAGTCTCCTACGAGCAGTACTTC. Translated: CASSHIMTSGKVSYEQYF.

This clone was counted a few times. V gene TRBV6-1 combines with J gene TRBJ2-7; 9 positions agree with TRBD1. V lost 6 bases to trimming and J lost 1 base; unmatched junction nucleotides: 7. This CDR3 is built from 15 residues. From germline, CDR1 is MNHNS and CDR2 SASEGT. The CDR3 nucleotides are TGTGCCAGCAGGACACCCGGGACAGGGTCCTACGAGCAGTACTTC. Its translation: CASRTPGTGSYEQYF.

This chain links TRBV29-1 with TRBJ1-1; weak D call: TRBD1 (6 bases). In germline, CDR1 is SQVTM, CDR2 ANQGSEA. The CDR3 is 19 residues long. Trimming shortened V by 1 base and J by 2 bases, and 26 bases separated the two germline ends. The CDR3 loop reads CSVEVQGKVLRGGNTEAFF. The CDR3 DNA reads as TGCAGCGTTGAAGTCCAGGGTAAGGTCTTAAGAGGGGGAAACACTGAAGCTTTCTTT.

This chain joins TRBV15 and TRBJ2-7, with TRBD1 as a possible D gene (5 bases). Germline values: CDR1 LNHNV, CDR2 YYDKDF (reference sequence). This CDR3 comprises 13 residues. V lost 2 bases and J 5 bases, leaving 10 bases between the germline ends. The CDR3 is CATSRSLRDEQYF. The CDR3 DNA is TGTGCCACCAGCAGATCCCTCAGGGACGAGCAGTACTTC. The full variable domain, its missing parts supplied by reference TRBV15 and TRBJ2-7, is DAMVIQNPRYQVTQFGKPVTLSCSQTLNHNVMYWYQQKSSQAPKLLFHYYDKDFNNEADTPDNFQSRRPNTSFCFLDIRSPGLGDTAMYLCATSRSLRDEQYFGPGTRLTVT.

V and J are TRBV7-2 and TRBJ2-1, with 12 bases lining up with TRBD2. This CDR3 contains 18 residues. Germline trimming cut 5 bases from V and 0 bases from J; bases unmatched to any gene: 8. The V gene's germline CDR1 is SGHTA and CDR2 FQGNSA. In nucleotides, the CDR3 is TGTGCCAGCAGCCCCGGGACTAGCGGGCCCGCCTCCTACAATGAGCAGTTCTTC. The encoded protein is CASSPGTSGPASYNEQFF.

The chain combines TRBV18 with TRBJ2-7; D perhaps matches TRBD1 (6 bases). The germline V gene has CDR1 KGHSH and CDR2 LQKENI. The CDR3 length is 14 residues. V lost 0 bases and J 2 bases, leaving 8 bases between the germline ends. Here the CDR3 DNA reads TGTGCCAGCTCACCACCTGAGGGGGCCTACGAGCAGTACTTC. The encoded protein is CASSPPEGAYEQYF.

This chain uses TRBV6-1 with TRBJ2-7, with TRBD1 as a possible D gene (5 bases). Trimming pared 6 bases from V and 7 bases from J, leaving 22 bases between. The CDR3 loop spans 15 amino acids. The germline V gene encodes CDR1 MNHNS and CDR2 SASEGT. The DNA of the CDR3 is TGTGCCAGCAGGAGTTCCGAGACAGCCCTCGGGGAGCAGTACTTC. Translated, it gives CASRSSETALGEQYF.

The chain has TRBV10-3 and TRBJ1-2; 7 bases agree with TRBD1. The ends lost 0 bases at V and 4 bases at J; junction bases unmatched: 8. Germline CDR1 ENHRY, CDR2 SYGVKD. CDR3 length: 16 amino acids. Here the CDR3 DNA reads TGTGCCATCAGTGAGTCGGCAGGGGGGATTACCTATGGCTACACCTTC. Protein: CAISESAGGITYGYTF.

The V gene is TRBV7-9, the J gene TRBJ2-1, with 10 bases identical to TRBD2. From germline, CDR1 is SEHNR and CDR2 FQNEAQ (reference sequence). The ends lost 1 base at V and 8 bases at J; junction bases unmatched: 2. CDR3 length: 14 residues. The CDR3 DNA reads TGTGCCAGCAGCTTAGAGCTAGCGGGAGATGAGCAGTTCTTC. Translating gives CASSLELAGDEQFF.